What follows is one T cell receptor beta chain and its context. Its antigen remains unknown. This sample is part of a study of cytomegalovirus exposure and HLA in healthy donors. General study findings and limits: Previously analyzed data showed that most TCR beta V segments were productive at a frequency of about 90% or about 30%.

The length of the CDR3 is 15 residues. Trimming removed 0 bases from V and 1 base from J; junction bases left unmatched: 2. The V gene's germline CDR1 is SGHDT and CDR2 YYEEEE. Amplification used 60 Vbeta primers and 13 Jbeta primers. Sequencing used immunoSEQ multiplex PCR; TCRdb keeps in-frame clones, though not all of them. The sample has 160,000 or so clones, about 75% seen once. The sample taken for sequencing was PBMCs. The chain joins TRBV5-6 to TRBJ2-3; 7 bases match TRBD1. This TCR was sampled from a man younger than 30 in good health and CMV-seropositive. CDR3 nucleotide sequence: TGTGCCAGCAGCTTGGACAGGGGACGCACAGATACGCAGTATTTT. Encoded protein: CASSLDRGRTDTQYF.